The 20 T cell receptor beta chains reported below all come from one sample, sequenced in a study of regulatory T cells in long-lasting Graves disease. Researchers made TCR beta libraries by using iRepertoire HTBI primers and running Arm-PCR on CDR3 regions. MiXCR was run by TCRdb on the multiplex PCR reads, yielding one entry per CDR3 protein. The table lists 450,000 or so distinct CDR3 sequences, 20% to 25% of them singletons. The time point is: persistent/refractory GD, antithyroid drugs over 5 years with positive TRAb. Preparation of the TCR library used RNA extracted from PBMCs. This specimen was peripheral blood mononuclear cells (PBMCs), taken when the disease was refractory, from a patient treated with antithyroid drugs. The receptors derive from a female donor with Graves disease.

The gene calls are TRBV2 and TRBJ2-7, with D perhaps TRBD2 (5 bases). Germline values: CDR1 SNHLY, CDR2 FYNNEI. This CDR3 has 17 residues. V was shortened by 4 bases and J by 7 bases, with 26 bases between the two germline ends. Written as DNA, the CDR3 is TGTGCCAGCAGTGTCCCGGTTGTCGGGGAAAACTACTGGGAGCAGTACTTC. It translates to CASSVPVVGENYWEQYF.

This clonotype was recorded at least ten times. The genes are TRBV6-2 or TRBV6-3 and TRBJ2-7; 7 nucleotides line up with TRBD1. The CDR3 contains 15 residues. Looked up from germline, CDR1 is MNHEY and CDR2 is SVGEGT. With V trimmed by 5 bases and J by 3 bases, 10 bases remained unmatched. The CDR3: CASSVTRDSIYEQYF. The CDR3 DNA sequence: TGTGCCAGCAGTGTAACTCGGGACAGCATCTACGAGCAGTACTTC.

The sample holds many counts of this clonotype. V is TRBV28 and J is TRBJ2-5, with 9 bases fitting TRBD1. The CDR3 has 14 amino acids. Germline CDR1 is MDHEN and CDR2 is SYDVKM. The trim removed 6 bases at V and 2 bases at J, leaving 4 bases unmatched. This chain's CDR3 is CASSGTGLQETQYF. The CDR3 coding sequence is TGTGCCAGCAGCGGGACAGGGTTACAAGAGACCCAGTACTTC.

This clonotype was counted at least ten times. The CDR3 sequence: CASRDRGPGTEAFF. CDR3 sequence (DNA): TGTGCCAGCCGGGACAGGGGGCCGGGCACTGAAGCTTTCTTT. The chain carries TRBV28 and TRBJ1-1, with TRBD1 matching 12 bases. V lost 8 bases and J lost 4; bases outside the gene matches: 5. Germline V lookup: CDR1 MDHEN, CDR2 SYDVKM. This CDR3 has 14 residues. The whole variable domain, filled in from reference TRBV28 and TRBJ1-1, reads DVKVTQSSRYLVKRTGEKVFLECVQDMDHENMFWYRQDPGLGLRLIYFSYDVKMKEKGDIPEGYSVSREKKERFSLILESASTNQTSMYLCASRDRGPGTEAFFGQGTRLTVV.

This clonotype was picked up a small number of times. CDR3 sequence (DNA): TGTGCCACCAGGAGCACTAGCGGGAGAGTTCCCTCCTACGAGCAGTACTTC. Its translation: CATRSTSGRVPSYEQYF. This rearrangement joins TRBV15 to TRBJ2-7; 11 bases are a match to TRBD2. After removal of 6 bases from V and 0 bases from J, the junction contained 10 bases not matched to a gene. CDR1 and CDR2 from the germline V gene are LNHNV and YYDKDF (reference sequence). The CDR3 contains 17 residues.

This clonotype came up a few times. The rearrangement uses TRBV12-3 or TRBV12-4 and TRBJ2-7; TRBD2 might be the D (6 bases). V was pared by 1 base and J by 2 bases, with 21 bases between. CDR3 length: 18 amino acids. CDR3 bases: TGTGCCAGCAGTTTAGACACCTGGGGAGGAAGTCGAACCTACGAGCAGTACTTC. This gives the protein CASSLDTWGGSRTYEQYF.

At least ten counts were recorded for this clonotype. This chain joins TRBV28 and TRBJ1-5; no definite D call. This CDR3 region has 13 residues. Germline V CDR1 and CDR2: MDHEN, SYDVKM. Trimming removed 8 bases from V and 5 bases from J, with 13 bases in between. The CDR3: CASRPSTDQPQHF. The CDR3 coding sequence is TGTGCCAGCCGACCTTCTACAGATCAGCCCCAGCATTTT.

This clonotype was counted a few times. In DNA form, the CDR3 reads TGTGCCAGCAGCCCCGCCGCCCAAGAGACCCAGTACTTC. Residues: CASSPAAQETQYF. The V and J genes are TRBV5-5 and TRBJ2-5; D gene uncertain. Germline CDR1 SGHKS, CDR2 YYEKEE (reference sequence). The CDR3 loop spans 13 amino acids. Trimming removed 4 bases from V and 1 base from J, with 8 bases in between.

The chain recombines TRBV11-2 with TRBJ2-1; D not resolved. From germline, CDR1 is SGHAT and CDR2 FQNNGV. The V end lost 0 bases, the J end lost 7 bases, and 7 bases lay between the germline ends. The CDR3 is made up of 13 amino acids. DNA of the CDR3: TGTGCCAGCAGCTTAGAGAGGCAGAATGAGCAGTTCTTC. As protein: CASSLERQNEQFF.

This clonotype was picked up a small number of times. CDR3 region: CASLKWGMVVNTEAFF. The CDR3 bases are TGTGCCAGCCTTAAGTGGGGGATGGTGGTAAACACTGAAGCTTTCTTT. The chain combines TRBV6-1 with TRBJ1-1, with D perhaps TRBD1 (5 bases). The CDR3 covers 16 residues. V lost 8 bases and J 2 bases, leaving 21 bases between the germline ends. In germline, CDR1 is MNHNS, CDR2 SASEGT.

V is TRBV5-1 and J is TRBJ2-7; possibly TRBD2 for D (5 bases). Deletions cut 1 base from V and 3 bases from J, with 17 bases between. The CDR3 is made up of 16 amino acids. CDR1 is SGHRS and CDR2 is YFSETQ in the germline V gene. CDR3 sequence reads: CASSLLLSGLGYEQYF. The CDR3 DNA follows: TGCGCCAGCAGCTTGCTCCTGTCGGGATTAGGCTACGAGCAGTACTTC.

This clonotype was seen repeatedly, ten times or more. The rearrangement links TRBV28 to TRBJ1-5; D unclear. There are 13 residues in the CDR3. CDR1 is MDHEN, CDR2 SYDVKM, per germline. The CDR3 nucleotides are TGTGCGAGTCTAAGCCCTAGCAATCAGCCCCAGCATTTT. This gives the protein CASLSPSNQPQHF.

The chain employs TRBV11-2 and TRBJ2-7; 13 nucleotides agree with TRBD2. CDR1 and CDR2 from the germline V gene are SGHAT and FQNNGV. The V gene end was trimmed by 5 bases and the J gene end by 6 bases; junction bases not matched to a gene: 7. CDR3 size: 15 residues. CDR3 loop: CASSAGLAGLGEQYF. The CDR3 nucleotides read TGTGCCAGCAGCGCGGGACTAGCGGGATTGGGCGAGCAGTACTTC.

CDR3 sequence: CASSQDLAVGYEQYF. The CDR3 coding sequence is TGTGCCAGCAGCCAAGACCTCGCGGTGGGGTACGAGCAGTACTTC. This rearrangement joins TRBV4-2 to TRBJ2-7, with D uncertain. Germline lookup yields CDR1 LGHNA and CDR2 YNFKEQ. This CDR3 spans 15 amino acids. Trimming stripped 0 bases from V and 4 bases from J, with 13 bases between.

The table lists this clonotype with many counts. The chain joins TRBV28 to TRBJ2-7; D is perhaps TRBD2 (6 bases). The ends were cut back, 7 bases at V and 4 bases at J, with 11 bases in the middle. In germline, CDR1 is MDHEN, CDR2 SYDVKM. The CDR3 runs 12 residues. The CDR3 loop reads CASNSRGYEQYF. The CDR3 bases are TGTGCCAGCAATTCCCGGGGGTACGAGCAGTACTTC.

This clonotype was detected many times. This chain links TRBV6-1 with TRBJ2-5; TRBD2 agrees at 8 bases. This CDR3 is built from 14 residues. J lost 4 bases, V lost 7 bases, and 8 bases had no gene match. The germline gives CDR1 MNHNS, CDR2 SASEGT. CDR3 in DNA: TGTGCCAGCACCCACGGCGGGGGGCGAGAGACCCAGTACTTC. It specifies CASTHGGGRETQYF.

This clonotype has ten or more counts. The gene calls are TRBV9 and TRBJ2-5; a weak D match, TRBD2 (6 bases). The CDR3 has 18 residues. Germline lookup yields CDR1 SGDLS and CDR2 YYNGEE. Trimming removed 2 bases from V and 2 bases from J, with 22 bases in between. In DNA form, the CDR3 reads TGTGCCAGCAGCGTGGGGACTCCGGGACGTTCCATTCAAGAGACCCAGTACTTC. It is translated as CASSVGTPGRSIQETQYF. Looking up the rest from reference TRBV9 and TRBJ2-5 gives the full variable domain: DSGVTQTPKHLITATGQRVTLRCSPRSGDLSVYWYQQSLDQGLQFLIQYYNGEERAKGNILERFSAQQFPDLHSELNLSSLELGDSALYFCASSVGTPGRSIQETQYFGPGTRLLVL.

This clonotype was seen at least ten times. This chain links TRBV12-3 or TRBV12-4 with TRBJ2-5; 7 nucleotides align to TRBD1. The V and J ends lost 3 bases and 2 bases, in that order; junction bases with no gene match: 3. The CDR3 runs to 14 residues. The DNA of the CDR3 is TGTGCCAGCAGTTTCCGGGACAGACAAGAGACCCAGTACTTC. Protein product: CASSFRDRQETQYF.

Only a few counts were recorded for this clonotype. The J gene is TRBJ1-1, the V gene TRBV6-5; 10 nucleotides agree with TRBD1. V shed 2 bases and J 6 bases; nucleotides not matched to a gene: 6. The CDR3 is 15 residues long. The germline V gene encodes CDR1 MNHEY and CDR2 SVGAGI. The CDR3 DNA reads as TGTGCCAGCAGTTACACCGGGACAGGGGTCTCTGAAGCTTTCTTT. Protein product: CASSYTGTGVSEAFF.

In its sample, this clonotype was seen many times. The chain joins TRBV11-2 to TRBJ1-6; D might be TRBD1 (5 bases). Germline loops: CDR1 SGHAT, CDR2 FQNNGV. CDR3 length: 15 amino acids. Trimming cost V 0 bases and J 7 bases, with 10 bases left between them. The CDR3 coding sequence is TGTGCCAGCAGCTTAGAAGACAGTAGCAATTCACCCCTCCACTTT. This sequence encodes CASSLEDSSNSPLHF.